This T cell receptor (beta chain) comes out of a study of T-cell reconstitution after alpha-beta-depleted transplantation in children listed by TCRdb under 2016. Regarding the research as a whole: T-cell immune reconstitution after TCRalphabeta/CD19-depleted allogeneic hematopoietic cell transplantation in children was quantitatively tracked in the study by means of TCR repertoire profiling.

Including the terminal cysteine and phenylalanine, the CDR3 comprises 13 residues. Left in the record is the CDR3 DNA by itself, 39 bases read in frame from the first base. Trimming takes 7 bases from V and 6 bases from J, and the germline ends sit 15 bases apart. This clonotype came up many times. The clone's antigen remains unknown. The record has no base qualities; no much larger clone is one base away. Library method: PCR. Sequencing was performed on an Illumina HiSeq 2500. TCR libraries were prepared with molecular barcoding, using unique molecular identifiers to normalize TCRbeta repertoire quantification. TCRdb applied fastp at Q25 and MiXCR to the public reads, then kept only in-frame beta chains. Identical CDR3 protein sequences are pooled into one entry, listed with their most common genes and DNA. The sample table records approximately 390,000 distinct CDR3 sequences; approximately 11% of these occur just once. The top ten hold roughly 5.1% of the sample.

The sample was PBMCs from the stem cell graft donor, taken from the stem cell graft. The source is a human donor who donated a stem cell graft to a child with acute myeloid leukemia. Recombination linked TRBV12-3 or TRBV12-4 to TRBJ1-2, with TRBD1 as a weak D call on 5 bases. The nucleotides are TGTGCCAGCAACCTCCGGTTGGGGGATGGCTACACCTTC. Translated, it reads CASNLRLGDGYTF.